These T cell receptor beta chains were read from a single sample in a study of OX40 agonist ivuxolimab in advanced cancers. Only in-frame clones appear in the TCRdb table, and some are missing; sequencing was by immunoSEQ multiplex PCR. The sample shows about 66,000 clones, 80% to 85% of them seen only once. The source material was CD4+ or CD8+ T cells sorted from blood, sampled in a trial of the OX40 agonist ivuxolimab. The receptor source for this set is an adult with an advanced solid tumor such as melanoma, head and neck, liver or kidney cancer. The CDR3 runs from the conserved cysteine through the conserved F or W. The D gene is left open where the match is weak.

d_gene	v_gene	CDR3aa
-	TRBV28	CASSLFQGWGNQPQHF
TRBD2	TRBV18	CASSPPQAGETQYF
TRBD1	TRBV19	CASGDRANTEAFF
-	TRBV15	CATSRDRHAYEQYF
-	TRBV18	CASSPTNWDGQETQYF
-	TRBV7-4	CASSLVASTSFNYGYTF
TRBD1	TRBV27	CASRSDRGTGELFF
-	TRBV6-6	CASSREDSPLHF
-	TRBV12-5	CASGPDTLGGANQPQHF
TRBD2	TRBV20-1	CSASGGEGPVF
-	TRBV7-5	CVRRAGGGRVGIEAFF
TRBD2	TRBV27	CASSSGAGARNEQFF
-	TRBV25-1	CASSEVGRGNGETQYF
TRBD1	TRBV19	CASAGGLNEKLFF
TRBD1	TRBV5-1	CASSPAPDRVPEQFF
TRBD1	TRBV6-5	CASSRIDTGEYGYTF
-	TRBV5-1	CASSLEVGSGYGYTF